These 10 T cell receptor beta chains originate from one sample sequenced in a study of early T cells in non-severe SARS-CoV-2 infection (dated by TCRdb to about 2021). Receptors were amplified or captured by 5' RACE. Sequencing was performed on a NextSeq 500. The public reads were reprocessed in TCRdb via fastp at Q25 and MiXCR, keeping in-frame beta chains. For every CDR3 protein sequence, its rows merge into one entry that carries the most common genes and DNA. The sample data list about 49,000 distinct CDR3 sequences, and less than 7.5% of these were observed just once. Approximately 3% of the sample lies in the top ten. The specimen was whole blood, collected at baseline. All receptors come from an adult who was a healthcare worker with PCR-confirmed SARS-CoV-2 infection or an uninfected control (not recorded which).

In this sample, this clonotype turned up many times. This chain links TRBV28 with TRBJ1-1; the match to TRBD1 covers 11 bases. J was trimmed by 0 bases and V by 6 bases; bases with no gene match: 6. Per germline, CDR1 MDHEN and CDR2 SYDVKM. The CDR3 sequence is 16 residues long. CDR3 nucleotides: TGTGCCAGCAGGCCGGGACAGGGGGATATGAACACTGAAGCTTTCTTT. Translation gives CASRPGQGDMNTEAFF.

The rearrangement uses TRBV2 and TRBJ2-1; D not certain. V dropped 0 bases and J dropped 11 bases, with 5 bases sitting between them. Germline loops: CDR1 SNHLY, CDR2 FYNNEI. CDR3 length: 11 amino acids. The CDR3 loop is CASSEAWQQFF. For the CDR3, the DNA is TGTGCCAGCAGTGAAGCCTGGCAGCAGTTCTTC.

In this sample, this clonotype turned up a few times. The chain couples TRBV20-1 to TRBJ2-7; 12 bases agree with TRBD2. Germline loops: CDR1 DFQATT, CDR2 SNEGSKA (reference sequence). The CDR3 spans 13 residues. V was clipped by 6 bases and J by 4 bases; unmatched bases: 4. This chain's CDR3 is CSALAGGQYEQYF. In nucleotides, the CDR3 is TGCAGTGCCCTAGCGGGGGGGCAGTACGAGCAGTACTTC.

V usage is TRBV3-2 and J usage is TRBJ2-7. TRBV3-2 is a recognized pseudogene. The CDR3 runs to 15 residues. The CDR3 reads CASSQDYRKTYEQYF. CDR3 nucleotides: TGTGCCAGCAGCCAAGATTACAGAAAGACCTACGAGCAGTACTTC.

J is TRBJ2-2 and V is TRBV7-2, with TRBD1 as a possible D gene (5 bases). Germline CDR1 and CDR2: SGHTA and FQGNSA. There are 17 residues in the CDR3. V dropped 3 bases and J dropped 0 bases, with 14 bases sitting between them. For the CDR3, the DNA is TGTGCCAGCAGCTTCCAGCCGACAGCCACGAACACCGGGGAGCTGTTTTTT. Translation: CASSFQPTATNTGELFF. The variable domain in full, completed from reference TRBV7-2 and TRBJ2-2, reads GAGVSQSPSNKVTEKGKDVELRCDPISGHTALYWYRQSLGQGLEFLIYFQGNSAPDKSGLPSDRFSAERTGGSVSTLTIQRTQQEDSAVYLCASSFQPTATNTGELFFGEGSRLTVL.

This clonotype has only a few counts. The rearrangement links TRBV20-1 to TRBJ1-2; D may be TRBD1 (5 bases). This CDR3 is built from 14 residues. V was shortened by 4 bases and J by 6 bases, with 18 bases between the two germline ends. Germline V gene lookup returns CDR1 DFQATT and CDR2 SNEGSKA (reference sequence). CDR3 region: CSATRDSTRHGYTF. CDR3 DNA sequence: TGCAGTGCTACGAGGGACTCCACGCGCCATGGCTACACCTTC.

At least ten counts were recorded for this clonotype. This chain connects TRBV7-9 to TRBJ2-3; 10 nucleotides match TRBD1. The CDR3 totals 15 residues. V trimming: 3 bases; J trimming: 4 bases; junction bases outside the gene matches: 4. The V gene's germline CDR1 is SEHNR and CDR2 FQNEAQ (reference sequence). The CDR3 DNA reads TGTGCCAGCAGCTTCGGACAGGGGGAGGCAGATACGCAGTATTTT. Translated: CASSFGQGEADTQYF.

This clonotype has more than one count but fewer than ten. The chain recombines TRBV12-3 or TRBV12-4 with TRBJ1-2; D is uncertain. There are 14 residues in the CDR3. Deletions cut 2 bases from V and 2 bases from J, with 9 bases between. For the CDR3, the DNA is TGTGCCAGCAGTTTAAATTTCCACAACTATGGCTACACCTTC. As protein: CASSLNFHNYGYTF.

This clonotype was seen repeatedly, ten times or more. This chain connects TRBV3-1 to TRBJ1-5; D unclear. The germline gives CDR1 LGHDT, CDR2 YNNKEL (reference sequence). With 3 bases removed from V and 3 bases from J, the gap between germline ends came to 15 bases. The CDR3 is 16 amino acids. The CDR3 loop reads CASSHGLGNPNQPQHF. Here the CDR3 DNA reads TGTGCCAGCAGCCACGGACTGGGTAACCCCAATCAGCCCCAGCATTTT.

This clonotype was counted a few times. This chain joins TRBV7-9 and TRBJ1-1, with a tentative D call TRBD1 (6 bases). Trimming removed 1 base from V and 4 bases from J, with 10 bases in between. Per the germline V gene, CDR1 is SEHNR and CDR2 is FQNEAQ (reference sequence). The CDR3 has 14 amino acids. DNA for the CDR3: TGTGCCAGCAGCTTAGGCACAGGGTTCACTGAAGCTTTCTTT. Amino acid sequence: CASSLGTGFTEAFF. The entire variable domain, with the rest obtained from reference TRBV7-9 and TRBJ1-1, is as follows: DTGVSQNPRHKITKRGQNVTFRCDPISEHNRLYWYRQTLGQGPEFLTYFQNEAQLEKSRLLSDRFSAERPKGSFSTLEIQRTEQGDSAMYLCASSLGTGFTEAFFGQGTRLTVV.